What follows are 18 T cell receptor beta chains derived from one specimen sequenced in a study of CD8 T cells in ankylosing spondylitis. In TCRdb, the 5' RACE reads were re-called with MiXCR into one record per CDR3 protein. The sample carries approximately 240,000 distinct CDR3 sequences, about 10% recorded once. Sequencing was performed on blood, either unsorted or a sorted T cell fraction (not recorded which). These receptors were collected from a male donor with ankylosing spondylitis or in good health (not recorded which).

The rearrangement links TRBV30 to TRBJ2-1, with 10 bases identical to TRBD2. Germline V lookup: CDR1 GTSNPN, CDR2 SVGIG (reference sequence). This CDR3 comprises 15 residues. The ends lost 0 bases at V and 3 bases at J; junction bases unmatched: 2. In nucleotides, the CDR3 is TGTGCCTGGAGTGTAGCGGGGGGGCACTACAATGAGCAGTTCTTC. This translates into CAWSVAGGHYNEQFF.

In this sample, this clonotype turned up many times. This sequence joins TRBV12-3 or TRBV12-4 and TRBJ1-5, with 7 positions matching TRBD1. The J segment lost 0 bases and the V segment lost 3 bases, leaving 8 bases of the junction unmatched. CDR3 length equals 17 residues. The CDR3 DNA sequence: TGTGCCAGCAGTTTTCTGGCAGGGGGGGATAGCAATCAGCCCCAGCATTTT. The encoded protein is CASSFLAGGDSNQPQHF.

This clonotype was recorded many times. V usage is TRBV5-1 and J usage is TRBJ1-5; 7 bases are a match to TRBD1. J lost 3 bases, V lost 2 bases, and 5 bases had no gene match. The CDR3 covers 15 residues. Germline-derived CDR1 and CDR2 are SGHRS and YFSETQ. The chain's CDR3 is CASSLGTDYNQPQHF. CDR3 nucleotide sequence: TGCGCCAGCAGCTTAGGGACAGACTACAATCAGCCCCAGCATTTT.

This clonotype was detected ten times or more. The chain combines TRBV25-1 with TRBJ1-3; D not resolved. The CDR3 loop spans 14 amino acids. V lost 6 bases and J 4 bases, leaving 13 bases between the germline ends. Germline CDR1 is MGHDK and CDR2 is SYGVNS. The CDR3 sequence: CASRDRKQGNTIYF. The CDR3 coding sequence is TGTGCCAGCAGGGACCGGAAACAGGGAAACACCATATATTTT.

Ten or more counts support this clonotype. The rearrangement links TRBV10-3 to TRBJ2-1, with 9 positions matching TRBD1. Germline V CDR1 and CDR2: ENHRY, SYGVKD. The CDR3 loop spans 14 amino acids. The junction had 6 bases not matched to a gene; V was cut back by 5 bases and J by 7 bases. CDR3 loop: CAISSGTGSNEQFF. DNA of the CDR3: TGTGCCATCAGTTCCGGGACAGGGAGTAATGAGCAGTTCTTC.

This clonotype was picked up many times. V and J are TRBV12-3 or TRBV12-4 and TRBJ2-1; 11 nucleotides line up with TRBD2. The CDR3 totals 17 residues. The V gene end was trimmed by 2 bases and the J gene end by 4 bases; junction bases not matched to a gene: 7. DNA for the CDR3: TGTGCCAGCAGTTTACCCGAAGGGACTAGCGGATACAATGAGCAGTTCTTC. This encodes CASSLPEGTSGYNEQFF.

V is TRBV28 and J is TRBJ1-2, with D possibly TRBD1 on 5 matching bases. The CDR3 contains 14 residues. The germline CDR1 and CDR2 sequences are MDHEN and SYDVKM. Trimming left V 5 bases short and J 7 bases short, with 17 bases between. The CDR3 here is CASSLPGRGGGYTF. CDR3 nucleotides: TGTGCCAGCAGTCTCCCGGGACGAGGAGGTGGCTACACCTTC.

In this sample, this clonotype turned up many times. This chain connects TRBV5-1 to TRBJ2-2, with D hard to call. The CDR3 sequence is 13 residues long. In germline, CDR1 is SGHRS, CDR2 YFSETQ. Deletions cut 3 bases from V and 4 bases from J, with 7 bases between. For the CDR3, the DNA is TGCGCCAGCAGCTCTCCTGGCACCGGGGAGCTGTTTTTT. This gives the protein CASSSPGTGELFF.

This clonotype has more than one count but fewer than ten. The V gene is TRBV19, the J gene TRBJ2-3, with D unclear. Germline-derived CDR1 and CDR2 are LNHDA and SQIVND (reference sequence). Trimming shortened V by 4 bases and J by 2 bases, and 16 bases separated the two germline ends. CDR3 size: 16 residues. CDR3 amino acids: CASSTAASSPTDTQYF. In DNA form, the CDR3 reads TGTGCCAGTAGTACCGCAGCGAGCTCACCCACAGATACGCAGTATTTT.

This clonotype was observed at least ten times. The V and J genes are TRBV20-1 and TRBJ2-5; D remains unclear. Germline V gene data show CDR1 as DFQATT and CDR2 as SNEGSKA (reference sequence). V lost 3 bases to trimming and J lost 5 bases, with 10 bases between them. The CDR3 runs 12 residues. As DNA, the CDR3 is TGCAGTGCTAGTTCTAGACGGGAGACCCAGTACTTC. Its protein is CSASSRRETQYF.

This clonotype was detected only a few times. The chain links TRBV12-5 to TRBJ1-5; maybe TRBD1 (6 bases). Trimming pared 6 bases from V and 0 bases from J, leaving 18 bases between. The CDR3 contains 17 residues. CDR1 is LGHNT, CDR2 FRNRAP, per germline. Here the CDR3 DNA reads TGTGCTAGTGGCCCCGACGGGGGGCCATATAGCAATCAGCCCCAGCATTTT. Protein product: CASGPDGGPYSNQPQHF.

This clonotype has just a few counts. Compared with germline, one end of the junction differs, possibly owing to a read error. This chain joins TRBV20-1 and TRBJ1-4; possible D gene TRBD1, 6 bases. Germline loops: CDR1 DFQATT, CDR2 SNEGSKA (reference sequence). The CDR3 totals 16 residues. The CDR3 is CCARKTPQGIGEKLFF. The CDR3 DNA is TGCTGTGCTAGAAAAACCCCCCAGGGGATTGGGGAAAAACTGTTTTTT.

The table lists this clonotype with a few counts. This CDR3 reads CASSPFAGGVEKLFF. The CDR3 DNA is TGTGCCAGCAGTCCCTTTGCCGGGGGAGTCGAAAAACTGTTTTTT. The V call is TRBV27, the J call TRBJ1-4; D is possibly TRBD1 (5 bases). The CDR3 runs 15 residues. Germline V gene data show CDR1 as MNHEY and CDR2 as SMNVEV (reference sequence). V was pared by 5 bases and J by 8 bases, with 18 bases between.

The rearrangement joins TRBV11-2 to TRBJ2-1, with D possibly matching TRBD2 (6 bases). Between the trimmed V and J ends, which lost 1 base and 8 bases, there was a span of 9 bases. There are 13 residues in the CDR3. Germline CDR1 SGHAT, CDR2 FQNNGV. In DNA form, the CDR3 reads TGTGCCAGCAGCTTAGGGACTAAGGATGAGCAGTTCTTC. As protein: CASSLGTKDEQFF.

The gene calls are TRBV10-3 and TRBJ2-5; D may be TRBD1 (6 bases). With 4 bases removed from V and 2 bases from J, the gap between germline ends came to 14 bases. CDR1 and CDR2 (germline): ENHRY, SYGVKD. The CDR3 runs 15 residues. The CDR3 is CAISGGHLGQETQYF. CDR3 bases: TGTGCCATCAGTGGGGGACACCTTGGACAAGAGACCCAGTACTTC.

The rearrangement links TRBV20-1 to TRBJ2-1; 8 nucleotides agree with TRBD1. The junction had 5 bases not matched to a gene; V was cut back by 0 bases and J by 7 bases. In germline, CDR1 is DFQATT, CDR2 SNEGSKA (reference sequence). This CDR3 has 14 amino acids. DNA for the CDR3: TGCAGTGCTAGAGAAGGACAGGGCCGAAATGAGCAGTTCTTC. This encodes CSAREGQGRNEQFF.

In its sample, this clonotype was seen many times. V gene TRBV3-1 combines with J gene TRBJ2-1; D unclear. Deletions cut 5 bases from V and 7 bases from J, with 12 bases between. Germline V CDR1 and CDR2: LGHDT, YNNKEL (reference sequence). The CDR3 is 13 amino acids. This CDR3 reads CASSTWKDNEQFF. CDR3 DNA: TGTGCCAGCAGCACCTGGAAAGATAATGAGCAGTTCTTC.

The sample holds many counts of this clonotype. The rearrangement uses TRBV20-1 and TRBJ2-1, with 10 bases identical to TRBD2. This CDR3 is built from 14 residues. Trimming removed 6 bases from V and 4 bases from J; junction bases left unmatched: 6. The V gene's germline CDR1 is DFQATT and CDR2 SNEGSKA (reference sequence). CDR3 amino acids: CSAWTSGGYNEQFF. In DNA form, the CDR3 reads TGCAGTGCCTGGACTAGCGGAGGGTACAATGAGCAGTTCTTC.